A single sample gave rise to the 31 T cell receptor beta chains below, sequenced in a study of regulatory T cells in long-lasting Graves disease. The time point denotes: newly diagnosed GD, antithyroid drugs for less than 3 months. RNA isolated from PBMCs was used to make the TCR library. CDR3-region Arm-PCR and iRepertoire HTBI primers produced the TCR beta libraries. TCRdb re-analysed the multiplex PCR reads in MiXCR, keeping a single row per CDR3 protein. This table holds 620,000 or so distinct CDR3 sequences, under 20% found once. This same sample was also part of a study on T cells in Graves' hyperthyroidism and ophthalmopathy.

The starting material was peripheral blood mononuclear cells (PBMCs), obtained at new diagnosis, from a patient treated with antithyroid drugs. The receptors originated from a woman in her 30s with Graves disease.

J is TRBJ1-2 and V is TRBV27; 9 bases line up with TRBD1. This CDR3 comprises 16 residues. V dropped 0 bases and J dropped 7; count of bases not matched to a gene: 9. CDR1 is MNHEY, CDR2 SMNVEV, per germline (reference sequence). CDR3 region: CASSLSLKTGGAGYTF. Here the CDR3 DNA reads TGTGCCAGCAGTTTATCCCTAAAGACAGGGGGGGCTGGCTACACCTTC.

The rearrangement uses TRBV9 and TRBJ1-3; no clear D. V was shortened by 4 bases and J by 0 bases, with 14 bases between the two germline ends. CDR3 length: 16 residues. CDR1 and CDR2 (germline): SGDLS, YYNGEE. The CDR3 bases are TGTGCCAGCAGCCGCGCCCGTCGTGACTCTGGAAACACCATATATTTT. This encodes CASSRARRDSGNTIYF.

This clonotype was observed at least ten times. V usage is TRBV30 and J usage is TRBJ1-1, with 7 bases aligning to TRBD1. J was trimmed by 5 bases and V by 0 bases; bases with no gene match: 3. This CDR3 spans 13 amino acids. Germline CDR1 reads GTSNPN; CDR2 reads SVGIG (reference sequence). The DNA of the CDR3 is TGTGCCTGGAGTGTAGCCAGGGGGACTGAAGCTTTCTTT. Translation: CAWSVARGTEAFF.

The V gene is TRBV7-9, the J gene TRBJ2-5, with D hard to call. V dropped 5 bases and J dropped 4 bases, with 8 bases sitting between them. The germline V gene encodes CDR1 SEHNR and CDR2 FQNEAQ (reference sequence). The CDR3 totals 12 residues. This CDR3 reads CASSDVRETQYF. The CDR3 bases are TGTGCCAGCAGCGATGTGCGAGAGACCCAGTACTTC.

This clonotype was counted ten times or more. This chain uses TRBV6-1 with TRBJ1-5; D gene ambiguous. Germline V gene lookup returns CDR1 MNHNS and CDR2 SASEGT. The CDR3 is made up of 13 amino acids. V was cut by 3 bases and J by 9 bases, with 12 bases left in between. The CDR3 nucleotides read TGTGCCAGCAGTGAGTTGGGAATCCGGCCCCAGCATTTT. Its translation is CASSELGIRPQHF.

In its sample, this clonotype was seen many times. This chain connects TRBV29-1 to TRBJ2-7; 8 nucleotides agree with TRBD1. This CDR3 is 12 amino acids long. Trimming took 4 bases from V and 4 from J; bases not matched to a gene: 3. Germline values: CDR1 SQVTM, CDR2 ANQGSEA. CDR3 coding DNA: TGCAGCGTTGTCCAGGGGGCGTACGAGCAGTACTTC. This encodes CSVVQGAYEQYF.

V is TRBV15 and J is TRBJ1-4; D remains unclear. Trimming took 7 bases from V and 3 from J, leaving 21 bases between them. Germline V gene sequence: CDR1 LNHNV, CDR2 YYDKDF (reference sequence). The CDR3 covers 17 residues. The CDR3 protein is CATKTSTLWLANEKLFF. The CDR3 nucleotides are TGTGCCACCAAGACCTCGACACTGTGGTTGGCTAATGAAAAACTGTTTTTT.

This clonotype was counted at least ten times. The V gene is TRBV25-1, the J gene TRBJ1-2, with D tentatively TRBD1 (5 bases). CDR3 length equals 16 residues. Germline CDR1 and CDR2: MGHDK and SYGVNS. V was pared by 2 bases and J by 7 bases, with 20 bases between. The CDR3 DNA reads as TGTGCCAGCAGTGAACTGGACGGAGAGGGGTTTGGTGGCTACACCTTC. It is translated as CASSELDGEGFGGYTF.

To note about this clonotype: As the CDR3 is not closed by the conserved phenylalanine or tryptophan, this likely results from a read error. J is TRBJ1-5 and V is TRBV4-1; D is possibly TRBD1 (6 bases). The length of the CDR3 is 16 residues. Trimming shortened V by 3 bases and J by 4 bases, and 16 bases separated the two germline ends. Germline values: CDR1 MGHRA, CDR2 YSYEKL. CDR3 bases: TGCGCCAGCAGCCAGTATTGGGACATTACAAATCAGCCCCAGCATTCT. Translation: CASSQYWDITNQPQHS.

This clonotype was observed at least ten times. J is TRBJ2-3 and V is TRBV11-2; TRBD1 agrees at 8 bases. V lost 5 bases, J lost 6 bases, and 7 bases stayed unmatched. The CDR3 contains 14 residues. Germline CDR1 and CDR2: SGHAT and FQNNGV. In DNA, the CDR3 is TGTGCCAGCAGCACCGGACAGGGATTCGATACGCAGTATTTT. Translating it yields CASSTGQGFDTQYF.

This clonotype was observed many times. The V call is TRBV24-1, the J call TRBJ2-1, with 11 bases matching TRBD1. In germline, CDR1 is KGHDR, CDR2 SFDVKD. V lost 6 bases to trimming and J lost 7 bases; unmatched junction nucleotides: 7. The CDR3 loop spans 15 amino acids. CDR3 coding DNA: TGTGCCACCAGTCTCCCCGGACAGGGGGCGAATGAGCAGTTCTTC. Its translation is CATSLPGQGANEQFF.

This clonotype was observed many times. The chain uses TRBV27 and TRBJ2-1; 11 nucleotides align to TRBD2. This CDR3 contains 17 residues. Germline lookup yields CDR1 MNHEY and CDR2 SMNVEV (reference sequence). V gave up 3 bases and J gave up 6 bases; unmatched junction bases: 10. The CDR3 here is CASSFPKTSGMINEQFF. The CDR3 coding sequence is TGTGCCAGCAGTTTTCCAAAGACTAGCGGGATGATCAATGAGCAGTTCTTC.

J is TRBJ2-7 and V is TRBV25-1; tentative D call: TRBD2 (6 bases). V was pared by 8 bases and J by 3 bases, with 17 bases between. CDR3 length: 14 amino acids. Germline V lookup: CDR1 MGHDK, CDR2 SYGVNS. CDR3: CASGRGGSFYEQYF. The CDR3 coding sequence is TGTGCCAGCGGCCGTGGGGGGTCGTTCTACGAGCAGTACTTC.

This clonotype appeared many times. This sequence joins TRBV2 and TRBJ2-3; 12 bases fit TRBD1. The V and J ends lost 1 base and 5 bases, in that order; junction bases with no gene match: 4. Germline values: CDR1 SNHLY, CDR2 FYNNEI. There are 16 residues in the CDR3. In DNA form, the CDR3 reads TGTGCCAGCAGTGAAGAGGGACAGGGGGCGCGAGATACGCAGTATTTT. It encodes CASSEEGQGARDTQYF.

This clonotype was recorded many times. The CDR3 region is CAWSVHPRQGNQPQHF. The CDR3 DNA is TGTGCCTGGAGTGTACATCCGAGACAGGGCAATCAGCCCCAGCATTTT. The chain combines TRBV30 with TRBJ1-5; maybe TRBD1 (6 bases). Germline CDR1 and CDR2: GTSNPN and SVGIG (reference sequence). CDR3 length: 16 residues. Trimming stripped 0 bases from V and 2 bases from J, with 14 bases between.

This clonotype was observed a handful of times. CDR3 protein: CASSPTLGTGAEKLFF. As DNA, the CDR3 is TGTGCCAGCAGCCCGACCCTCGGGACAGGGGCTGAAAAACTGTTTTTT. The chain has TRBV28 and TRBJ1-4; 10 bases are a match to TRBD1. V lost 6 bases, J lost 7 bases, and 11 bases stayed unmatched. This CDR3 is 16 amino acids long. Per germline, CDR1 MDHEN and CDR2 SYDVKM.

This clonotype has more than one count but fewer than ten. CDR3 DNA sequence: TGTGCCAGCACCTTACGTTTTCCCGTCTTGCCCCTCCACTTT. Protein product: CASTLRFPVLPLHF. The chain recombines TRBV28 with TRBJ1-6; D ambiguous. Looked up from germline, CDR1 is MDHEN and CDR2 is SYDVKM. The CDR3 has 14 amino acids. The germline V and J ends were trimmed by 7 bases and 13 bases, with 20 bases remaining between them.

This clonotype was seen ten or more times. The chain links TRBV11-2 to TRBJ1-2; the match to TRBD1 covers 7 bases. V shed 5 bases, J shed 1 base, and the junction held 7 bases outside the gene matches. The germline gives CDR1 SGHAT, CDR2 FQNNGV. This CDR3 contains 15 residues. CDR3 amino acids: CASSRRTGSNYGYTF. The CDR3 DNA reads TGTGCCAGCAGCCGGAGGACAGGCAGTAACTATGGCTACACCTTC.

This clonotype was seen a few times. This chain uses TRBV7-9 with TRBJ2-6; the D call may be TRBD1 or TRBD2 (5 bases each). Germline loops: CDR1 SEHNR, CDR2 FQNEAQ (reference sequence). Between the trimmed V and J ends, which lost 1 base and 1 base, there was a span of 11 bases. This CDR3 has 17 residues. Here the CDR3 reads CASSLGYGGSGANVLTF. The CDR3 DNA sequence: TGTGCCAGCAGCTTAGGTTATGGGGGTTCTGGGGCCAACGTCCTGACTTTC.

This clonotype was observed a single time. This chain links TRBV20-1 with TRBJ2-3, with D possibly being TRBD1 or TRBD2 (5 bases each). This CDR3 contains 14 residues. V dropped 3 bases and J dropped 2 bases, with 12 bases sitting between them. Germline lookup yields CDR1 DFQATT and CDR2 SNEGSKA (reference sequence). This CDR3 reads CSARDWGNTDTQYF. The CDR3 DNA reads TGCAGTGCTAGGGACTGGGGGAACACAGATACGCAGTATTTT.

In the case of this clonotype: A much bigger clone sits one base away, suggesting this may be a read error. CDR3 coding DNA: TGTGCCAGCGCCACAGGGCAGTGGGAGACCCAGTACTTC. Translated, it gives CASATGQWETQYF. The chain recombines TRBV12-3 or TRBV12-4 with TRBJ2-5, with D perhaps matching TRBD1 (6 bases). The ends were cut back, 8 bases at V and 5 bases at J, with 15 bases in the middle. The length of the CDR3 is 13 residues.

This clonotype showed up many times. A junction boundary mismatches the germline segment, possibly from a read error. The gene calls are TRBV6-2 or TRBV6-3 and TRBJ1-2; no definite D call. There are 13 residues in the CDR3. The germline gives CDR1 MNHEY, CDR2 SVGEGT. The CDR3 region is CASTISLGYDYTF. The DNA of the CDR3 is TGTGCCAGCACCATATCCTTGGGATATGACTACACCTTC.

Remarks on this clonotype: Sequence at one end of the junction differs from germline and may be a read error. The gene calls are TRBV28 and TRBJ1-2; TRBD1 aligns across 8 bases. CDR3 length: 15 amino acids. Germline CDR1 and CDR2: MDHEN and SYDVKM. The CDR3 reads CASGLAQGANYGYTF. The CDR3 bases are TGTGCCAGCGGTTTGGCCCAGGGGGCAAACTATGGCTACACCTTC.

This clonotype came up once. The chain employs TRBV19 and TRBJ2-2, with 8 bases matching TRBD1. The CDR3 is made up of 16 amino acids. Germline values: CDR1 LNHDA, CDR2 SQIVND (reference sequence). V shed 6 bases and J 7 bases; nucleotides not matched to a gene: 13. Here the CDR3 DNA reads TGTGCCAGTAGACCAGGGGGCGCAACGAAAGTCGGGGAGCTGTTTTTT. Amino acid sequence: CASRPGGATKVGELFF.

In this sample, this clonotype turned up many times. The genes are TRBV28 and TRBJ2-1; D not certain. Trimming left V 2 bases short and J 9 bases short, with 8 bases between. This CDR3 is 12 amino acids long. The germline gives CDR1 MDHEN, CDR2 SYDVKM. The CDR3 region has the DNA TGTGCCAGCAGTTTAGCGGTGCGTGAGCAGTTCTTC. The encoded protein is CASSLAVREQFF.

The sample holds many counts of this clonotype. This rearrangement joins TRBV20-1 to TRBJ1-5, with 7 bases matching TRBD1. The CDR3 has 14 amino acids. Germline CDR1 DFQATT, CDR2 SNEGSKA (reference sequence). J was trimmed by 3 bases and V by 3 bases; bases with no gene match: 5. CDR3 bases: TGCAGTGCTAGGGGGGACAGAAACAATCAGCCCCAGCATTTT. Residues: CSARGDRNNQPQHF.

This clonotype came up a few times. The chain is built from TRBV29-1 and TRBJ2-3; D call uncertain. The ends were cut back, 6 bases at V and 0 bases at J, with 13 bases in the middle. This CDR3 region has 14 residues. CDR1 and CDR2 (germline): SQVTM, ANQGSEA. The CDR3, as DNA: TGCAGCGTACAGACTGGACCTAGCACAGATACGCAGTATTTT. Its protein product is CSVQTGPSTDTQYF.

This CDR3 reads CASSPGRSFYEQYF. The CDR3 DNA reads TGTGCCAGCAGCCCGGGACGGAGCTTCTACGAGCAGTACTTC. The chain uses TRBV5-4 and TRBJ2-7; perhaps D is TRBD1 or TRBD2 (5 bases each). Trimming took off 4 bases at V and 3 bases at J, with 14 bases between the two ends. Germline lookup yields CDR1 SGHNT and CDR2 YYREEE (reference sequence). This CDR3 is 14 amino acids long.

This clonotype appeared a few times. This chain connects TRBV19 to TRBJ1-1; 8 nucleotides align to TRBD1. This CDR3 has 14 amino acids. Germline V gene sequence: CDR1 LNHDA, CDR2 SQIVND (reference sequence). The trim removed 6 bases at V and 0 bases at J, leaving 3 bases unmatched. In nucleotides, the CDR3 is TGTGCCAGTAGCACGGGACAGGTGAACACTGAAGCTTTCTTT. As protein: CASSTGQVNTEAFF.

This clonotype came up a few times. J is TRBJ2-7 and V is TRBV20-1; 7 bases are shared with TRBD1. The CDR3 has 12 residues. Losses at the gene ends were 4 bases for V and 6 bases for J; bases not matched to a gene: 6. CDR1 is DFQATT, CDR2 SNEGSKA, per germline (reference sequence). Here the CDR3 reads CSATRQGSEQYF. CDR3 in DNA: TGCAGTGCTACGAGACAGGGCTCCGAGCAGTACTTC.

The gene calls are TRBV3-1 and TRBJ1-5; TRBD1 is a possible D gene (5 bases). The CDR3 contains 16 residues. V was shortened by 1 base and J by 3 bases, with 13 bases between the two germline ends. Germline CDR1 LGHDT, CDR2 YNNKEL (reference sequence). The CDR3 loop is CASSQGSGLPNQPQHF. The CDR3 DNA reads TGTGCCAGCAGCCAAGGATCGGGGCTACCCAATCAGCCCCAGCATTTT.